These 12 T cell receptor beta chains came from one sample sequenced in a study of blood T cell repertoires in COVID-19. Clones were sequenced by immunoSEQ multiplex PCR, and TCRdb holds only the in-frame ones, with some missing. In the table there are about 400,000 clones, approximately 86% of which are singletons. The sample taken for sequencing was peripheral blood. The origin of the receptors is a woman in her fifties or sixties with COVID-19, enrolled during active disease.

This CDR3 reads CASSKWGQEAFF. The CDR3 nucleotides read TGTGCCAGCAGCAAGTGGGGACAGGAAGCTTTCTTT. This chain links TRBV13 with TRBJ1-1, with TRBD1 matching 7 bases. Trimming took 5 bases from V and 8 from J; bases not matched to a gene: 5. From germline, CDR1 is PRHDT and CDR2 FYEKMQ (reference sequence). CDR3 length: 12 residues.

This clone was counted a single time. The CDR3 bases are TGTGCCAGCAATTCCGTAGCGGGGGTCCCTTCTTACGAGCAGTACTTC. Translation: CASNSVAGVPSYEQYF. The V and J genes are TRBV21-1 and TRBJ2-7; the table's D call TRBD2 went unverified against the DNA. TRBV21-1 corresponds to a pseudogene. CDR3 length: 16 residues.

The J gene is TRBJ1-4, the V gene TRBV5-8, with D perhaps TRBD1 (5 bases). The germline gives CDR1 SGHTS, CDR2 YDEGEE. Trimming stripped 4 bases from V and 0 bases from J, with 10 bases between. The CDR3 runs 15 residues. Written as DNA, the CDR3 is TGTGCCAGCAGCCCAGGGATGCCAACTAATGAAAAACTGTTTTTT. Its translation: CASSPGMPTNEKLFF.

The chain combines TRBV6-1 with TRBJ2-4, with 12 bases matching TRBD2. This CDR3 contains 17 residues. Germline V gives CDR1 MNHNS, CDR2 SASEGT. The trim removed 3 bases at V and 6 bases at J, leaving 9 bases unmatched. The chain's CDR3 is CASSEILAGGRRNIQYF. The CDR3 region has the DNA TGTGCCAGCAGTGAGATACTAGCGGGGGGACGTAGAAACATTCAGTACTTC.

With respect to this clone: Other DNA sequences in this sample translate to the same CDR3. V is TRBV13 and J is TRBJ2-7; unclear D gene. This CDR3 spans 12 amino acids. The germline gives CDR1 PRHDT, CDR2 FYEKMQ (reference sequence). V lost 0 bases and J lost 6, with 6 bases in between. The CDR3 region is CASSLGRGEQYF. The CDR3 region has the DNA TGTGCCAGCAGCTTAGGGCGCGGCGAGCAGTACTTC.

The rearrangement links TRBV20-1 to TRBJ2-7, with TRBD1 identical over 8 bases. V shed 3 bases, J shed 3 bases, and the junction held 10 bases outside the gene matches. The CDR3 spans 15 residues. Per the germline V gene, CDR1 is DFQATT and CDR2 is SNEGSKA (reference sequence). CDR3 coding DNA: TGCAGTGCTAGTAAAGGGGACAGGACCTTCTACGAGCAGTACTTC. Amino acid sequence: CSASKGDRTFYEQYF.

This rearrangement joins TRBV3-1 (or the pseudogene TRBV3-2) to TRBJ2-7; 7 nucleotides match TRBD1. Germline V gene data show CDR1 as LGHDT and CDR2 as YNNKEL (reference sequence). The CDR3 runs 14 residues. With V trimmed by 2 bases and J by 2 bases, 3 bases remained unmatched. The CDR3 sequence: CASSQQTGPYEQYF. DNA for the CDR3: TGTGCCAGCAGCCAACAGACAGGGCCCTACGAGCAGTACTTC.

The chain recombines TRBV25-1 with TRBJ2-5, with D possibly being TRBD1 (5 bases). V lost 6 bases to trimming and J lost 5 bases, with 7 bases between them. The CDR3 contains 11 residues. The germline V gene encodes CDR1 MGHDK and CDR2 SYGVNS. The CDR3 region is CASRGAETQYF. In nucleotides, the CDR3 is TGTGCCAGCAGAGGGGCGGAGACCCAGTACTTC.

This clone was observed a single time. The chain carries TRBV9 and TRBJ2-7; 8 bases are a match to TRBD1. V dropped 4 bases and J dropped 3; count of bases not matched to a gene: 3. The CDR3 covers 13 residues. Germline V gene lookup returns CDR1 SGDLS and CDR2 YYNGEE. The CDR3 protein is CASSSGQGYEQYF. For the CDR3, the DNA is TGTGCCAGCAGCTCAGGACAGGGCTACGAGCAGTACTTC.

As concerns this clone: At the DNA level, this CDR3 is encoded by other sequences in the same sample as well. The V gene is TRBV9, the J gene TRBJ2-7; D is perhaps TRBD1 (5 bases). V lost 1 base to trimming and J lost 3 bases, with 5 bases between them. The CDR3 has 12 residues. Germline CDR1 is SGDLS and CDR2 is YYNGEE. CDR3 nucleotide sequence: TGTGCCAGCAGCGTAACAGGCTACGAGCAGTACTTC. Protein sequence: CASSVTGYEQYF.

This clone showed up just a few times. This chain joins TRBV5-4 and TRBJ1-1; D unclear. The V end was cut by 4 bases, the J end by 1 base, with 17 bases between. Looked up from germline, CDR1 is SGHNT and CDR2 is YYREEE (reference sequence). The CDR3 totals 16 residues. The CDR3 DNA is TGTGCCAGCAGCCCAGCGAGGAGTAGCGGGAACACTGAAGCTTTCTTT. Its translation is CASSPARSSGNTEAFF. Full variable domain (outside the CDR3, taken from reference TRBV5-4 and TRBJ1-1): ETGVTQSPTHLIKTRGQQVTLRCSSQSGHNTVSWYQQALGQGPQFIFQYYREEENGRGNFPPRFSGLQFPNYSSELNVNALELDDSALYLCASSPARSSGNTEAFFGQGTRLTVV.

V is TRBV30 and J is TRBJ1-2, with a possible D match to TRBD1 (5 bases). V shed 0 bases and J shed 4 bases, with 12 bases lying between them. The CDR3 loop spans 14 amino acids. Looked up from germline, CDR1 is GTSNPN and CDR2 is SVGIG (reference sequence). The CDR3 bases are TGTGCCTGGAGTGTACTGGAGGGGTCCTATGGCTACACCTTC. Protein: CAWSVLEGSYGYTF.